The clone carrying this TCR beta chain was counted a few times. What it recognizes is unknown. The V gene lost 5 bases and the J gene lost 0 bases, with 13 bases spanning the gap. Germline CDR1 reads SGHNT; CDR2 reads YENEEA. This CDR3 is 15 amino acids long. These data belong to a study of cytomegalovirus exposure and HLA in healthy donors. Study summary: Clustering assigned around 77% of the 350 to 400 genotyped donors to the Caucasian-associated ancestry cluster.

General study results and limits: TCR beta chains associated with HLA were, in a later analysis, more clonally expanded than equally common others. TCR beta V segments were, for the most part, productive about 87% or about 30% of the time in an earlier analysis.

PCR employed 60 Vbeta and 13 Jbeta primers. Produced via immunoSEQ multiplex PCR; TCRdb's table is partial and in-frame only. The sample comprises about 100,000 clones, less than 80% of which are singletons, and 3.5% to 4% rests with the top ten. V usage is TRBV11-3 and J usage is TRBJ1-2; a weak D match, TRBD1 (5 bases). Source material: PBMCs. The receptor was derived from a man in his thirties or forties in good health and CMV-seropositive. CDR3 sequence: CASSPRSTANYGYTF. CDR3 nucleotides: TGTGCCAGCAGCCCCAGGTCGACAGCTAACTATGGCTACACCTTC.